These T cell receptor beta chains were read from a single sample in a study of neurological immune-mediated disorders. TCRdb used MiXCR to reprocess the 5' RACE reads, holding one entry per CDR3 protein. Altogether tens of thousands of distinct CDR3 sequences are present, 3.5% to 5% being singletons, with the ten largest covering approximately 5.3%. The sequenced sample was PBMCs. Receptors were obtained from a woman aged 60-75 years with multiple sclerosis. Both conserved end residues are part of each CDR3. A D gene is named only where the DNA matches it firmly. Size values are once, few and many counts, or a class for expanded clones, and some rows have none.

TRBJ2-4,NA,TRBV3-1,many,TGTGCCAGCAGCCAGGCTCCCACGCCAGGGATTCAGTACTTC,CASSQAPTPGIQYF
TRBJ1-4,NA,TRBV5-1,many,TGCGCCAGCAGCTTACAGGGATTTGCGGAACTGTTTTTT,CASSLQGFAELFF
TRBJ1-2,TRBD1,TRBV7-8,many,TGTGCCAGCAGCTTCAAAGCCGGGGCTAAGACAGGGCTCGGCTACACCTTC,CASSFKAGAKTGLGYTF
TRBJ2-2,TRBD2,TRBV11-2,NA,TGTGCCAGCAGCTTAGTGTATAAGCGGGGGGGCTCCAAGAACACCGGGGAGCTGTTTTTT,CASSLVYKRGGSKNTGELFF
TRBJ2-1,TRBD2,TRBV11-2,few,TGTGCCAGCAGCTTTCAGGCGGGAGACGTTTTATATGAGCAGTTCTTC,CASSFQAGDVLYEQFF
TRBJ1-4,NA,TRBV29-1,many,TGCAGCGGAGGGTCGAATACCAATGAAAAACTGTTTTTT,CSGGSNTNEKLFF
TRBJ2-4,NA,TRBV29-1,few,TGCAGCGTTGCCGGGGAGACGGAAAAAATTCAGTACTTC,CSVAGETEKIQYF
TRBJ2-2,NA,TRBV15,many,TGTGCCACCAGCAGGACTAGGTCGTACACCGGGGAGCTGTTTTTT,CATSRTRSYTGELFF
TRBJ2-1,TRBD2,TRBV5-1,NA,TGCGCCAGCAGCGGACTAGCGGGAGAAGGGAATGAGCAGTTCTTC,CASSGLAGEGNEQFF
TRBJ2-2,NA,TRBV5-1,many,TGCGCCAGCAGTCAAGAAGGAGCGAGGGCCGGGGAGCTGTTTTTT,CASSQEGARAGELFF
TRBJ2-3,NA,TRBV7-9,many,TGTGCCAGCAGCTCCCAGGGGCTTACGCAGTATTTT,CASSSQGLTQYF
TRBJ2-7,NA,TRBV11-1,many,TGTGCCAGCAGCTCCGGGAAAGACTACGAGCAGTACTTC,CASSSGKDYEQYF
TRBJ2-2,NA,TRBV7-2,few,TGTGCCAGCAGCTTAGCTAGCGGAGGGAACACCGGGGAGCTGTTTTTT,CASSLASGGNTGELFF
TRBJ2-5,NA,TRBV7-2,NA,TGTGCCAGCAGCCCACGGGACACATTGCAAGAGACCCAGTACTTC,CASSPRDTLQETQYF
TRBJ2-3,NA,TRBV7-3,few,TGTGCCAGCAGCCTAAGCTTCACAGATACGCAGTATTTT,CASSLSFTDTQYF
TRBJ2-1,NA,TRBV20-1,few,TGCAGTGCTCCTTCCTTGGGCGCAGTGAGATCTGAGCAGTTCTTC,CSAPSLGAVRSEQFF
TRBJ2-3,NA,TRBV20-1,many,TGCAGTGCTAGAGATGTCTACTCAGATACGCAGTATTTT,CSARDVYSDTQYF
TRBJ2-5,NA,TRBV18,few,TGTGCCAGCTCAGCAGACAGCCAAGAGACCCAGTACTTC,CASSADSQETQYF
TRBJ2-1,TRBD2,TRBV20-1,many,TGCAGTGCTCCCACTAGCGGGGGTTGGAAAGAGCAGTTCTTC,CSAPTSGGWKEQFF
TRBJ1-1,TRBD1,TRBV15,many,TGTGCCACCAGCAGAGATCGACAGGGGTCTACTGAAGCTTTCTTT,CATSRDRQGSTEAFF
TRBJ1-1,NA,TRBV7-9,many,TGTGCCAGCAGCTTTGGGGGGCGGACTGAAGCTTTCTTT,CASSFGGRTEAFF
TRBJ2-7,NA,TRBV6-2/TRBV6-3,NA,TGTGCCAGCAGTTACTATTGGGACTACGAGCAGTACTTC,CASSYYWDYEQYF
TRBJ2-5,TRBD2,TRBV9,many,TGTGCCAGCAGCTCTAAGTTCGGGACTAGCGACCAAGAGACCCAGTACTTC,CASSSKFGTSDQETQYF
TRBJ2-1,TRBD2,TRBV20-1,many,TGCAGTGCTAGAGATCTAGCGGACTCCTACAATGAGCAGTTCTTC,CSARDLADSYNEQFF
TRBJ1-1,NA,TRBV7-2,many,TGTGCCAGCAGCTTAGGGGCAGGAGGTACTGAAGCTTTCTTT,CASSLGAGGTEAFF
TRBJ1-5,TRBD1,TRBV20-1,many,TGCAGTGCTAGAACAGGGGGCAATCAGCCCCAGCATTTT,CSARTGGNQPQHF
TRBJ1-1,NA,TRBV4-3,NA,TGCGCCAGCAGCCAAACAGTAAACACTGAAGCTTTCTTT,CASSQTVNTEAFF
TRBJ2-2,TRBD1,TRBV10-3,NA,TGTGCCATCAGTGAGTCGTCGCAGGGGGCGGCAGGGGAGCTGTTTTTT,CAISESSQGAAGELFF
TRBJ2-1,NA,TRBV3-1,NA,TGTGCCAGCAGTCCCGGGACTGAAAATGAGCAGTTCTTC,CASSPGTENEQFF
TRBJ2-2,TRBD2,TRBV29-1,many,TGCAGCGTTGAGGGGCGGGAGGCCATGGAGGGGGAGCTGTTTTTT,CSVEGREAMEGELFF
TRBJ1-2,NA,TRBV7-2,NA,TGTGACAGCAGCTTCGGGGGAGTCGACTATGGCTACACCTTC,CDSSFGGVDYGYTF
TRBJ1-2,NA,TRBV15,many,TGTGCCACCAGCAGAGATCGGCCCGCATATGGCTACACCTTC,CATSRDRPAYGYTF
TRBJ2-4,NA,TRBV20-1,many,TGCAGTGCTAGAGATATCGAGACAGGCAAAAACATTCAGTACTTC,CSARDIETGKNIQYF
TRBJ1-1,NA,TRBV21-1,NA,TGTGCCAGCAGCAGGATGGACAGGCTAATGAACACTGAAGCTTTCTTT,CASSRMDRLMNTEAFF
TRBJ2-1,NA,TRBV20-1,medium-sized,TGCAGTGCTATAATATGGAATGAGCAGTTCTTC,CSAIIWNEQFF
TRBJ2-2,NA,TRBV29-1,many,TGCAGCGTTGTTGCCGGAGGCACCGGGGAGCTGTTTTTT,CSVVAGGTGELFF
TRBJ2-2,NA,TRBV12-3/TRBV12-4,many,TGTGCCAGCAGTTTTGAAGGGGCCCACACCGGGGAGCTGTTTTTT,CASSFEGAHTGELFF
TRBJ2-5,TRBD2,TRBV5-1,NA,TGCGCCAGCAACTTGGCGGGGGGGCCCCGGGAGACCCAGTACTTC,CASNLAGGPRETQYF
TRBJ1-1,NA,TRBV4-1,many,TGCGCCAGCAGCCAAGATATTTTCCTAAGCGCTTTCTTT,CASSQDIFLSAFF
TRBJ2-1,TRBD2,TRBV5-1,few,TGCGCCAGCAACCTAGCGGAGTACAATGAGCAGTTCTTC,CASNLAEYNEQFF
TRBJ1-1,NA,TRBV27,many,TGTGCCAGCAGTTTTGAGGGGTTGGACACTGAAGCTTTCTTT,CASSFEGLDTEAFF
TRBJ2-4,NA,TRBV7-9,few,TGTGCCAGCAGCTCCGTACCCCGAGGTATTCAGTACTTC,CASSSVPRGIQYF
TRBJ2-1,TRBD2,TRBV20-1,many,TGCAGTGCTAGATTGGGACTAGCGGGGAATGAGCAGTTCTTC,CSARLGLAGNEQFF
TRBJ1-1,TRBD1,TRBV7-2,many,TGTGCCAGCAGCATGACAGGGGTTCCCGCTTTCTTT,CASSMTGVPAFF
TRBJ2-5,TRBD2,TRBV7-3,NA,TGTGCCAGCAGCCAAGTAGCGGGGGGAATAGAGACCCAGTACTTC,CASSQVAGGIETQYF
TRBJ1-1,TRBD1,TRBV5-5,many,TGTGCCAGCAGCGTTTACAGGGGGCTCGATGAAGCTTTCTTT,CASSVYRGLDEAFF
TRBJ2-3,NA,TRBV7-2,many,TGTGCCAGCAGCTTAGCGGGGGGAATCACAGATACGCAGTATTTT,CASSLAGGITDTQYF
TRBJ2-3,NA,TRBV9,many,TGTGCCAGCAGTGTAGGAGATACGCAGTATTTT,CASSVGDTQYF
TRBJ2-3,TRBD2,TRBV9,many,TGTGCCAGCAGCCCAGGGACTAGCTTGGCAGATACGCAGTATTTT,CASSPGTSLADTQYF
TRBJ1-2,NA,TRBV29-1,many,TGCAGCGTACGGGCCCCCCCCTATGGCTACACCTTC,CSVRAPPYGYTF
TRBJ2-7,NA,TRBV5-1,many,TGCGCCAGCAGCTTGGACCAGTCCTACGAGCAGTACTTC,CASSLDQSYEQYF
TRBJ2-5,TRBD1,TRBV20-1,many,TGCAGTGCCCCCCTGGACAGGGGGCGGCAAGAGACCCAGTACTTC,CSAPLDRGRQETQYF
TRBJ2-3,TRBD2,TRBV7-2,NA,TGTGCCAGCAGCTTACTAGCGGGAGACTCAGATACGCAGTATTTT,CASSLLAGDSDTQYF